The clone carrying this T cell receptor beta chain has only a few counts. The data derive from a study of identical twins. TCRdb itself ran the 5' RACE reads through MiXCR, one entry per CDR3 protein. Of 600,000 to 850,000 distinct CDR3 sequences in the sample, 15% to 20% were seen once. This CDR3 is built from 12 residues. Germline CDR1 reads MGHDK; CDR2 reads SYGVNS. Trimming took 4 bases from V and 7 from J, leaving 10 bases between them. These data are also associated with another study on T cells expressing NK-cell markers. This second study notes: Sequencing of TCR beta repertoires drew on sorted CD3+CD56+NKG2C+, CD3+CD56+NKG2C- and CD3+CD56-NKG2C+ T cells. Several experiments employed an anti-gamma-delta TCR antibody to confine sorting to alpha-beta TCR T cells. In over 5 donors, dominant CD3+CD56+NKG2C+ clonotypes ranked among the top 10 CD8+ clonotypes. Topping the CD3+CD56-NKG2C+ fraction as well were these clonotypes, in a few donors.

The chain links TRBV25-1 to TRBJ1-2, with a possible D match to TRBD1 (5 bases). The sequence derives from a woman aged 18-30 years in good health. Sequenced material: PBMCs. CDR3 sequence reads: CASSAGTPGYTF. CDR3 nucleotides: TGTGCCAGCAGTGCAGGGACCCCTGGCTACACCTTC.